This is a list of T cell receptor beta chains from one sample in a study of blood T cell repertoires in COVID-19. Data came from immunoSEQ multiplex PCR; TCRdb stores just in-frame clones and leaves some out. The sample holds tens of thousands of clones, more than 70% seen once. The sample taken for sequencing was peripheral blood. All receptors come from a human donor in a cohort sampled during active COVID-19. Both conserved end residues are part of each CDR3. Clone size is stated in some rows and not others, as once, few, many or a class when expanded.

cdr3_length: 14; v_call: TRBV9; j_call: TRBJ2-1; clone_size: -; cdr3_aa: CASSAGLLSNEQFF
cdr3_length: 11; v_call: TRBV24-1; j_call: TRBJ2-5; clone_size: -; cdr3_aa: CATGLGETQYF
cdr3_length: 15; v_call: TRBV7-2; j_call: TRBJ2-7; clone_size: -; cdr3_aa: CASSLEGASSYEQYF
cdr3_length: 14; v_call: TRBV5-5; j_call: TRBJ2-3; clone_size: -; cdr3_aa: CASRDTSGGDTQYF
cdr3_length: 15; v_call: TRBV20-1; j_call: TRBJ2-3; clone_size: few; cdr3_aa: CSASSLAESTDTQYF
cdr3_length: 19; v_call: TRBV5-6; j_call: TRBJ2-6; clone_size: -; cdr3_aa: CASSLLGSGGQAGANVLTF
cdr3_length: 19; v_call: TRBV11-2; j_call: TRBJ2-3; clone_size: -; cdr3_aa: CASSLDSSPGEGGTDTQYF
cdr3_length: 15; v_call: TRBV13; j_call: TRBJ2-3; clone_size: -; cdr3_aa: CASSLRPSGGDTQYF
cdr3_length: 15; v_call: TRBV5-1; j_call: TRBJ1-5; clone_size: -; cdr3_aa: CASSLNPGSNQPQHF
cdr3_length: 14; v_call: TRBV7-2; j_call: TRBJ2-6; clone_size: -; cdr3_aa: CASTGGAWANVLTF
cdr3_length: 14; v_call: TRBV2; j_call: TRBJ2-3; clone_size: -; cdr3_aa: CASSDHSGGGTQYF
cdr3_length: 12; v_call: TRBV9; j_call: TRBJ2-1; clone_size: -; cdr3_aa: CASSGTGVEQFF
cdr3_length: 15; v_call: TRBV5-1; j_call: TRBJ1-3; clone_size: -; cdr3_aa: CASSPTTGNLVTIYF
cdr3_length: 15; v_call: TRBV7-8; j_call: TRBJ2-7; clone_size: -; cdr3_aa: CASSLGLAGDYEQYF
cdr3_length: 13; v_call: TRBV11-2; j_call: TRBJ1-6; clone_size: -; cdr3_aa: CASSAWGGSPLHF
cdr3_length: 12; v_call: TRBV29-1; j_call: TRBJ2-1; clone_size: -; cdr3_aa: CSLRLSGTEQFF
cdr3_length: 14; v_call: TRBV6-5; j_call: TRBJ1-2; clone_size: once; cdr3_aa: CASSPGQANYGYTF
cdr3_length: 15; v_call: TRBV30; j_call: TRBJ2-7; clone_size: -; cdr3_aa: CAWSPYLGGNYEQYF
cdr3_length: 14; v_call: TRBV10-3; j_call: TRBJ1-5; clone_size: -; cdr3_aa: CASQGLNSNQPQHF
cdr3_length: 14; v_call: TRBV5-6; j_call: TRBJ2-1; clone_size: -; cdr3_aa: CASRTGTGHSEQFF
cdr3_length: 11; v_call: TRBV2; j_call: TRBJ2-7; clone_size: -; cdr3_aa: CATMGEYEQYF
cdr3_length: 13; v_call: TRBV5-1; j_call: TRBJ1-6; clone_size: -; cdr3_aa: CASCWDFNSPLHF
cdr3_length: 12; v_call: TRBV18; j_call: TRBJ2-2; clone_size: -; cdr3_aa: CASSHLTGELFF
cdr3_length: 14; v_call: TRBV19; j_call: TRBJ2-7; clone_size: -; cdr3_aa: CASSLRAGSYEQYF
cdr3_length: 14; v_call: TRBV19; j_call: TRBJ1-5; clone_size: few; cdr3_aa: CASSPGPRGGPQHF
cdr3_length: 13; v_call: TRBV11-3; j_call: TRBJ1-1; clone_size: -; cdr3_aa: CASSPQGEGEAFF
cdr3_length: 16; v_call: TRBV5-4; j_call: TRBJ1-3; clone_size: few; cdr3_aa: CASSGRDRASGNTIYF
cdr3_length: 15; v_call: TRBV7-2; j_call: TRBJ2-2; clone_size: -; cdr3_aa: CASSLQSGDTGELFF
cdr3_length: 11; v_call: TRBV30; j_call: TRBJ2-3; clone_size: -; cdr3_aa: CAWSERDTQYF
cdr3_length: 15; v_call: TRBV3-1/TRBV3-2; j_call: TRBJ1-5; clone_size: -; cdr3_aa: CASSPSENSNQPQHF
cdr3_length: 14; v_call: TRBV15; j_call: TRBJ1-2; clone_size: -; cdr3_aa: CATSTEQGVGGYTF
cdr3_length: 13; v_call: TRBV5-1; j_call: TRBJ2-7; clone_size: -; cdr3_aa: CASSRNDRDEQYF
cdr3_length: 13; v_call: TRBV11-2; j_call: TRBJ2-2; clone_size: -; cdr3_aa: CASSRQTGGELFF
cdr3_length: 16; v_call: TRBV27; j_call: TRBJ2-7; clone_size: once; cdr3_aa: CASSLVVSGGAYEQYF
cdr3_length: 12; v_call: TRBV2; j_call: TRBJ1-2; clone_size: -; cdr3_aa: CASSEQYYGYTF
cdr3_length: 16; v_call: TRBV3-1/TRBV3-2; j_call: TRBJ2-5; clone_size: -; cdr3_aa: CASSQRTGGRRETQYF
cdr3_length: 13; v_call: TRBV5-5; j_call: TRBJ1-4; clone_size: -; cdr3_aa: CASSLAPSEKLFF
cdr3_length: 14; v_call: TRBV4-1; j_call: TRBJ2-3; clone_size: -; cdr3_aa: CASSYPGRADTQYF
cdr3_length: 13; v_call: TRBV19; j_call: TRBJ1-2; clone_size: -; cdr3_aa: CASSMDSNYGYTF
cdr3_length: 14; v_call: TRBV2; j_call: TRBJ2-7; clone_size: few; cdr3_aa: CASNSRDRVDEQYF
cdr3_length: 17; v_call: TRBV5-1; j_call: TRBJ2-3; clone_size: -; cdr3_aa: CASSLTLAGGRADTQYF
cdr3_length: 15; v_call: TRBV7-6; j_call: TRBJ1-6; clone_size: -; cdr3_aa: CASSLDRGLNSPLHF
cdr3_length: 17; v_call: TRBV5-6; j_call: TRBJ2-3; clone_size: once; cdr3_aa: CASSLGPHAGLGGPQYF
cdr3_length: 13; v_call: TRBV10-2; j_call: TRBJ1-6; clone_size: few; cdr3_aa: CASSESMRTPLHF
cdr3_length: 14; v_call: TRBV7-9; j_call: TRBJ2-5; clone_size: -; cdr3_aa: CASSSRDTQETQYF
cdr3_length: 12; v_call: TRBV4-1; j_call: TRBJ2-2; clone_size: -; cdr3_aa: CASSQLTGELFF
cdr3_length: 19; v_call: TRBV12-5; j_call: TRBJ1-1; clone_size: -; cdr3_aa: CASGFLFTLIRQTNTEAFF
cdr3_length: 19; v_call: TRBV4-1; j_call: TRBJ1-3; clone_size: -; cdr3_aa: CASSQDFIWGTIAGNTIYF
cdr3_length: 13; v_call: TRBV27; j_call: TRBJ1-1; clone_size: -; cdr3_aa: CASSYRENTEAFF
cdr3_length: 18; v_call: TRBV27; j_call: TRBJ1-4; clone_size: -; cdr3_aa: CASSSSVGVAVGTEKLFF
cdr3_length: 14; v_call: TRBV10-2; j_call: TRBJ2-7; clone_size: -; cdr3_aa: CASRAGTGSYEQYF